This T cell receptor (beta chain) emerged from a study of CD8 T cells in Susac syndrome. About the research overall: Treatment status at blood draw for the Susac syndrome patients was therapy-naive, corticosteroids, or intravenous immunoglobulin alone.

Random-hexamer reverse transcription was applied to about 0.45 to 1 ug RNA. TCRdb analysed the immunoSEQ multiplex PCR reads with MiXCR anew, one entry per CDR3 protein. This sample has roughly 150,000 distinct CDR3 sequences, with approximately 96% found just once. Sequencing targeted TCR beta in blood CD8+ and CD4+ T cells. Recently defined diagnostic criteria for definite or probable disease were fulfilled by Susac syndrome patients. Negative isolation was used for CD8+ and CD4+ T cells and FACS enrichment for TEMRA cells. This clonotype was observed a single time. Germline CDR1 is SGDLS and CDR2 is YYNGEE. This CDR3 region has 15 residues. The V end was cut by 0 bases, the J end by 2 bases, with 12 bases between.

Material for sequencing was CD4+ T cells from PBMCs. The TCR originated in a human donor with Susac syndrome. The V call is TRBV9, the J call TRBJ2-7; D is possibly TRBD2 (6 bases). The CDR3 is CASSVAETRTYEQYF. In DNA form, the CDR3 reads TGTGCCAGCAGCGTAGCTGAGACTAGAACCTACGAGCAGTACTTC.